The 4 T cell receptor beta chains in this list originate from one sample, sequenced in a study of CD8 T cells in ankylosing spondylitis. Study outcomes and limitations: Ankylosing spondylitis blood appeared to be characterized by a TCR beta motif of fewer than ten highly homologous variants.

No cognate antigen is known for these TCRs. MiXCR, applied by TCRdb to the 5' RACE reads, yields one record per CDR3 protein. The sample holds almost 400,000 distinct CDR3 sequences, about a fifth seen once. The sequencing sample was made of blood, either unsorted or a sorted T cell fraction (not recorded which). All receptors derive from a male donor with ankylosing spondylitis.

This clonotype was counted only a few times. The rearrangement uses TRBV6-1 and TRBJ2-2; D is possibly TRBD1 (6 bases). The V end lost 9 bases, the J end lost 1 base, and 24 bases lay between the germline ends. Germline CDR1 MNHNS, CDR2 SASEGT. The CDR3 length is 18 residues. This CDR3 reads CASRRYRNRDENTGELFF. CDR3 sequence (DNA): TGTGCCAGTCGGAGATATAGAAACAGGGATGAGAACACCGGGGAGCTGTTTTTT.

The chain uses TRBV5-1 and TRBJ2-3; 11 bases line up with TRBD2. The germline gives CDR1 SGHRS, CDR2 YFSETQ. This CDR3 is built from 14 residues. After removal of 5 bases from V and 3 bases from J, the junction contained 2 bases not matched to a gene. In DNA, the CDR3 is TGCGCCAGCAGAAGGACTAGCGGGACAGATACGCAGTATTTT. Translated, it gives CASRRTSGTDTQYF.

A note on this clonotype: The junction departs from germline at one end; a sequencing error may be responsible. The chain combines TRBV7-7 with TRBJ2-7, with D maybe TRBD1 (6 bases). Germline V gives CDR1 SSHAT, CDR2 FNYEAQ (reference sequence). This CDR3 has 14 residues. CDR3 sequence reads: CASSFSKDSYEQYF. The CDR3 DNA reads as TGTGCTAGCAGCTTTAGTAAGGACAGCTACGAGCAGTACTTC. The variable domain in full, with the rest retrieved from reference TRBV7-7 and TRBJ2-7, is GAGVSQSPRYKVTKRGQDVTLRCDPISSHATLYWYQQALGQGPEFLTYFNYEAQPDKSGLPSDRFSAERPEGSISTLTIQRTEQRDSAMYRCASSFSKDSYEQYFGPGTRLTVT.

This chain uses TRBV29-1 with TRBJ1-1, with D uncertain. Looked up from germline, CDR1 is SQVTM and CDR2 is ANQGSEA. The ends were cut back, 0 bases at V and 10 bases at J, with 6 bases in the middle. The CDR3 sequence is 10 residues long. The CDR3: CSVEDLGAFF. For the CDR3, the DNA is TGCAGCGTTGAAGACCTGGGAGCTTTCTTT.